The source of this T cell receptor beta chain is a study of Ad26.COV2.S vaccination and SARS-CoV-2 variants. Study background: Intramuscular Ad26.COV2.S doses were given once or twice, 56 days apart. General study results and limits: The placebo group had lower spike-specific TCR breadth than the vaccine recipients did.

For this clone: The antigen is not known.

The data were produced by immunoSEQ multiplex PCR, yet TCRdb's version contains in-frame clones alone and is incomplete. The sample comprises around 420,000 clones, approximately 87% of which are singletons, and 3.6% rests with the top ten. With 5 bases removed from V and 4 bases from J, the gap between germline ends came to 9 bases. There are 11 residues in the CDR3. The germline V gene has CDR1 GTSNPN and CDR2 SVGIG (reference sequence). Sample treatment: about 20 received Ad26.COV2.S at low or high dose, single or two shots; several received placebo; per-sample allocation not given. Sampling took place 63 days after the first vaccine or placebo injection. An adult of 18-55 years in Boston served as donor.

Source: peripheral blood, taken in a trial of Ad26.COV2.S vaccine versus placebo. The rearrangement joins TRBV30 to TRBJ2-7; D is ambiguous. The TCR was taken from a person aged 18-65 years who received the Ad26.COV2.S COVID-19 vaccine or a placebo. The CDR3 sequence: CAWGPRYEQYF. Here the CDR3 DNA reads TGTGCCTGGGGGCCGCGGTACGAGCAGTACTTC.